This T cell receptor beta chain emerged from a study of cytomegalovirus exposure and HLA in healthy donors. Study-wide findings and caveats: Previous analysis showed most TCR beta V segments were productive about 87% or about 30% of the time. Trimming of TCR beta V- and J-genes showed a link, identified in a later analysis, to a missense DCLRE1C variant.

Germline CDR1 SQVTM, CDR2 ANQGSEA. The CDR3 consists of 11 residues. V was cut by 5 bases and J by 3 bases, with 7 bases left in between. With 60 Vbeta and 13 Jbeta primers, the PCR was carried out. Sequenced by immunoSEQ multiplex PCR; TCRdb stores in-frame clones only, minus some. The table records some 150,000 clones, 70% to 90% of them present only once. Note on this clone: Its antigen is unknown.

This receptor was obtained from a man aged 50-59 years in good health and CMV-seronegative. Sequencing was performed on PBMCs. V usage is TRBV29-1 and J usage is TRBJ1-1; no reliable D call. Here the CDR3 reads CSVRPDTEAFF. CDR3 sequence (DNA): TGCAGCGTTCGTCCGGACACTGAAGCTTTCTTT.